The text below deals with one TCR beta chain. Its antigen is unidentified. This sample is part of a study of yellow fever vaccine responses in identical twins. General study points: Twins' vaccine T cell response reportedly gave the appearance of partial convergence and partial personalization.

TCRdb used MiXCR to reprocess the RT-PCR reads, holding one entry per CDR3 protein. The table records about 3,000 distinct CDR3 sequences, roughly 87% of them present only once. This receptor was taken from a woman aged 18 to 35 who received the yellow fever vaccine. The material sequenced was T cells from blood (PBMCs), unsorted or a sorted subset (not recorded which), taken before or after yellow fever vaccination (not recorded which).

CDR3 protein: CASSVGQGGTQYF. CDR3 in DNA: TGCGCCAGCAGCGTAGGACAGGGAGGTACCCAGTACTTC. V usage is TRBV5-1 and J usage is TRBJ2-5; 8 nucleotides match TRBD1. CDR3 length: 13 amino acids. Germline V gives CDR1 SGHRS, CDR2 YFSETQ. V shed 4 bases and J 8 bases; nucleotides not matched to a gene: 7.